This TCR beta chain was found in a study of blood T cell repertoires in COVID-19. The table came from immunoSEQ multiplex PCR; TCRdb's copy has only in-frame clones and leaves some out. The sample lists 85,000 to 100,000 clones, less than 90% seen once, with 3.8% in the top ten. V gave up 3 bases and J gave up 5 bases; unmatched junction bases: 7. The CDR3 contains 14 residues. Germline CDR1 is SGDLS and CDR2 is YYNGEE. Sequences were obtained from peripheral blood. The chain carries TRBV9 and TRBJ1-1, with TRBD1 matching 7 bases. This TCR came from a man in his 60s with acute or convalescent COVID-19. The CDR3 nucleotides are TGTGCCAGCAGCGAGACAGGGATTGGGACTGAAGCTTTCTTT. This encodes CASSETGIGTEAFF.